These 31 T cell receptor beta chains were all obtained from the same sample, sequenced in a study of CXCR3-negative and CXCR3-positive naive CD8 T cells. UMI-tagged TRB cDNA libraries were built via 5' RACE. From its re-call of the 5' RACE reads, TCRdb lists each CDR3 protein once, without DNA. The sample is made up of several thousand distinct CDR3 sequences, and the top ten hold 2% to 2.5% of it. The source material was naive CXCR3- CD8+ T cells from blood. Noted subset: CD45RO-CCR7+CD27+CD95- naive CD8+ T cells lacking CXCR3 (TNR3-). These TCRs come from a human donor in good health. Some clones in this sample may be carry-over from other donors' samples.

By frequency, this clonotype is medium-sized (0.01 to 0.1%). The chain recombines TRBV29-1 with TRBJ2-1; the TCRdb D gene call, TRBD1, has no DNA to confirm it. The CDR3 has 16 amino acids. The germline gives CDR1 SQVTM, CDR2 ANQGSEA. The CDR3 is CSVDGQRWGSYNEQFF.

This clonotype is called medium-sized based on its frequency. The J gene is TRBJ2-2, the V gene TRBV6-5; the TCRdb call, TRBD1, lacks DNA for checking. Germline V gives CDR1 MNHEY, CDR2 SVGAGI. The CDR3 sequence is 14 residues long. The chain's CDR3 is CASSSLGGTGELFF.

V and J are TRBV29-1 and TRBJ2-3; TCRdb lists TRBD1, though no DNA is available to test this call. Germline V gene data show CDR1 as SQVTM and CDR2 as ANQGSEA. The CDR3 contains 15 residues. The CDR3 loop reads CSVEGTGASTDTQYF.

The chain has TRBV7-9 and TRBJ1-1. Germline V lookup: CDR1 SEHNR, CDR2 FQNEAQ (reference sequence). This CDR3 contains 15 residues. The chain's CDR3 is CASSLAEGLNTEAFF.

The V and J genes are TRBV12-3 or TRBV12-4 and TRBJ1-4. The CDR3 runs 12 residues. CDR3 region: CASSLIQEKLFF.

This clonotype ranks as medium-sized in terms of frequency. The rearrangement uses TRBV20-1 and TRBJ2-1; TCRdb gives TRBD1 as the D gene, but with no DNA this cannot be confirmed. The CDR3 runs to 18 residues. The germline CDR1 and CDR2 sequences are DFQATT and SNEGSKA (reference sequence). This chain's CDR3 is CSAQLLDGTGGYYNEQFF.

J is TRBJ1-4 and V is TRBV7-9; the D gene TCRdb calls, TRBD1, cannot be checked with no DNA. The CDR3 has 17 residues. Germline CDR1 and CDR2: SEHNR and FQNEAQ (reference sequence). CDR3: CASSLGEIGQGEEKLFF. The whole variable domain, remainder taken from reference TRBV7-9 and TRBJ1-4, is DTGVSQNPRHKITKRGQNVTFRCDPISEHNRLYWYRQTLGQGPEFLTYFQNEAQLEKSRLLSDRFSAERPKGSFSTLEIQRTEQGDSAMYLCASSLGEIGQGEEKLFFGSGTQLSVL.

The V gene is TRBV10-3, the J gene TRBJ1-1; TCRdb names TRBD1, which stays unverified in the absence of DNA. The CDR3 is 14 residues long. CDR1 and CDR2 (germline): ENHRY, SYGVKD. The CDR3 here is CAISDGTTNTEAFF.

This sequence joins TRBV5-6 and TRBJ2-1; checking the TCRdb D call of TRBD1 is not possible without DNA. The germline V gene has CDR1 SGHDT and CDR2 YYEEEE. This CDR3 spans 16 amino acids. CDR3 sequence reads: CASSLWDRGSYNEQFF.

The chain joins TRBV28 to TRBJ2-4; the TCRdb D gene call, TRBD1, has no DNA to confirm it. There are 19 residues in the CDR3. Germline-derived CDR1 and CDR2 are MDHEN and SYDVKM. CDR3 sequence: CASRQLGIGQLMAKNIQYF.

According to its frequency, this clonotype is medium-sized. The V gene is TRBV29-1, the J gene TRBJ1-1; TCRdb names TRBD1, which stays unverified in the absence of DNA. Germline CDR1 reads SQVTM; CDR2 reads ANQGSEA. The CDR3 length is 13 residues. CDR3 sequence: CSVEGQGPFRAFF.

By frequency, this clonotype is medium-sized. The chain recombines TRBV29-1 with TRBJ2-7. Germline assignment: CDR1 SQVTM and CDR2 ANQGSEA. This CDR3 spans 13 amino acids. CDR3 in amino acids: CSVEQPFSYEQYF.

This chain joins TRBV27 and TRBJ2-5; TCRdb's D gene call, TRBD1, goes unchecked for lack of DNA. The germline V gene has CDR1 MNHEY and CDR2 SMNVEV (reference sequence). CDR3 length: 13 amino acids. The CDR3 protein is CASSLNRGETQYF.

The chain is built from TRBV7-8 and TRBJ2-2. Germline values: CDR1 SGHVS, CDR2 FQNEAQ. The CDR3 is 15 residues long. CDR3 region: CASSLDGIGTGELFF.

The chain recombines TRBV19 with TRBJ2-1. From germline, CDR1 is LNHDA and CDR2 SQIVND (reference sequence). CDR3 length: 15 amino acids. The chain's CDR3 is CASSSDASSYNEQFF. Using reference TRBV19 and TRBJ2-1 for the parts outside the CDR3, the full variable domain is DGGITQSPKYLFRKEGQNVTLSCEQNLNHDAMYWYRQDPGQGLRLIYYSQIVNDFQKGDIAEGYSVSREKKESFPLTVTSAQKNPTAFYLCASSSDASSYNEQFFGPGTRLTVL.

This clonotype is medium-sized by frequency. The CDR3 loop is CASSQVSGHNEQFF. The rearrangement uses TRBV3-1 and TRBJ2-1; TCRdb lists TRBD2, though no DNA is available to test this call. Germline loops: CDR1 LGHDT, CDR2 YNNKEL (reference sequence). The CDR3 has 14 amino acids.

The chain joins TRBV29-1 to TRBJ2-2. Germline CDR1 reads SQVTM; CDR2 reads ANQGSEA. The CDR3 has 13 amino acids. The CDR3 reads CSVVEENTGELFF.

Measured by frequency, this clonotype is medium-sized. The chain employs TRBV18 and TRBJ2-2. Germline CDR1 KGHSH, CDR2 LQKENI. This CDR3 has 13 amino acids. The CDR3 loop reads CASSLTNTGELFF.

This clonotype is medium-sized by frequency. The CDR3 here is CASSLRSGSYNEQFF. The chain uses TRBV5-1 and TRBJ2-1; TCRdb lists TRBD1, though no DNA is available to test this call. The CDR3 runs to 15 residues. Germline V CDR1 and CDR2: SGHRS, YFSETQ.

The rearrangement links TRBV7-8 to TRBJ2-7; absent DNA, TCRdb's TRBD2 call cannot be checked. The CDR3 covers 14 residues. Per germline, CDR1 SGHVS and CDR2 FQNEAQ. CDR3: CASSLTSGNYEQYF.

The CDR3 spells CASSLVGGPANEQFF. The chain employs TRBV5-1 and TRBJ2-1; TCRdb gives TRBD1 as the D gene, but with no DNA this cannot be confirmed. The CDR3 has 15 residues. Germline V gives CDR1 SGHRS, CDR2 YFSETQ.

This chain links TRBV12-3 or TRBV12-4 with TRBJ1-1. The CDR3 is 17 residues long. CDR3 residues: CASSLGSPGGENTEAFF.

The CDR3: CASSEGWADTQYF. This chain joins TRBV2 and TRBJ2-3. The germline V gene encodes CDR1 SNHLY and CDR2 FYNNEI. The CDR3 has 13 amino acids.

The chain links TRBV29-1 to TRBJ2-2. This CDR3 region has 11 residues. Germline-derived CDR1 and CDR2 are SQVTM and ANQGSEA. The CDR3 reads CSVEIRRELFF.

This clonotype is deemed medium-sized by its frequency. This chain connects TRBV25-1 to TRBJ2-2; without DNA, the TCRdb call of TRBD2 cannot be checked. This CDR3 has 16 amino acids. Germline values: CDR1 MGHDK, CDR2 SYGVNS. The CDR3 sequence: CASSALAGEYTGELFF.

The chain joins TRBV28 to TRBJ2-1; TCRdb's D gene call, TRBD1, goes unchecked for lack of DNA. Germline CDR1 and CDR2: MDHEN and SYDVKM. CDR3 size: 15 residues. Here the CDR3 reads CASKEEVQGPITLFF.

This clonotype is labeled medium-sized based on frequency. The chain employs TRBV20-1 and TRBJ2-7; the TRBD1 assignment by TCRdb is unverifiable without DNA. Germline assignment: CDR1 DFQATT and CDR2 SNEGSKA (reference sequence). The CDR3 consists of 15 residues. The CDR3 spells CSARDQTGFTYEQYF.

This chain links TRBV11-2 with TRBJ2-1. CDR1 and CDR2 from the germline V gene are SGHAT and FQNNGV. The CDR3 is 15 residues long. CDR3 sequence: CASSLAGVTYNEQFF. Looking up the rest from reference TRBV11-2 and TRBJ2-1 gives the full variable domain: EAGVAQSPRYKIIEKRQSVAFWCNPISGHATLYWYQQILGQGPKLLIQFQNNGVVDDSQLPKDRFSAERLKGVDSTLKIQPAKLEDSAVYLCASSLAGVTYNEQFFGPGTRLTVL.

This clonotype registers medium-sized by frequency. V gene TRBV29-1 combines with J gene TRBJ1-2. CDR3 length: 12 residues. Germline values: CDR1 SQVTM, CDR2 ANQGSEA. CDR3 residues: CSVFVVNYGYTF.

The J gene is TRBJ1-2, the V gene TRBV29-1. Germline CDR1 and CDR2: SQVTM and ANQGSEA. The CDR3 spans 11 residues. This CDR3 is CSVVNNYGYTF.

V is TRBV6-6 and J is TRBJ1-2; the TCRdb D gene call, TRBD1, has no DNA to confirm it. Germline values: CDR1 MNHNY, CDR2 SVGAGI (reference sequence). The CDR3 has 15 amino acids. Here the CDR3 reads CASSYSRTGNYGYTF.